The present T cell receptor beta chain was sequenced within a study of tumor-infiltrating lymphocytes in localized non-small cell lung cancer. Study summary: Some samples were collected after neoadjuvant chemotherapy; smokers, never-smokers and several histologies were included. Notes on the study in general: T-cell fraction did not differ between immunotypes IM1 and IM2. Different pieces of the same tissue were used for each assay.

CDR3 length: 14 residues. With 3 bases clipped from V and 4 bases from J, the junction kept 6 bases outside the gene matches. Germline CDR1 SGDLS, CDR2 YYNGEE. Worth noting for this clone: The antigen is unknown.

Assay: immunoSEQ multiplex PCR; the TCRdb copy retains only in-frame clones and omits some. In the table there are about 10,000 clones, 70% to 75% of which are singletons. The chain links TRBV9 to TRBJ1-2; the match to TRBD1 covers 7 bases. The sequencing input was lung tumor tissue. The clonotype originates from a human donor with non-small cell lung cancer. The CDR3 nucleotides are TGTGCCAGCAGCGCTTCAGACAGGGCCTATGGCTACACCTTC. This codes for CASSASDRAYGYTF.